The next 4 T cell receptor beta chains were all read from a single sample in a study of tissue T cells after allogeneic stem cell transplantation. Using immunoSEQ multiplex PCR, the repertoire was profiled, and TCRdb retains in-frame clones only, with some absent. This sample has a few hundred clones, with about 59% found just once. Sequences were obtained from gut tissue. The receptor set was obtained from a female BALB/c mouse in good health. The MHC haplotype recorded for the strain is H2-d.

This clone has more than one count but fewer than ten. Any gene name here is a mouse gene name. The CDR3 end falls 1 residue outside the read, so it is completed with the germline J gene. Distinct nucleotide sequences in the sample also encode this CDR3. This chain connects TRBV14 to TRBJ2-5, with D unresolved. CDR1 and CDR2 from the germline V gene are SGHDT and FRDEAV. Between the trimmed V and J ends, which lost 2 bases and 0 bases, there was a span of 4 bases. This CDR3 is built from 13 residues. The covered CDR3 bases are TGTGCCAGCAGTTTAGGTAACCAAGACACCCAGTAC. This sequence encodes CASSLGNQDTQY. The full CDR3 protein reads CASSLGNQDTQYF.

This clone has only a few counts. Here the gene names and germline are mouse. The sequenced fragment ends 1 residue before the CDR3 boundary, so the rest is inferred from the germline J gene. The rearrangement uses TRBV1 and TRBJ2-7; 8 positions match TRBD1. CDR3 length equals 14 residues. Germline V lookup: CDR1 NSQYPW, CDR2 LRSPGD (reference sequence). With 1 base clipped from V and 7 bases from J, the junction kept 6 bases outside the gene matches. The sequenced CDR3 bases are TGCACCTGCAGTGCAGGACAGGGGATGCGAGAACAGTAC. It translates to CTCSAGQGMREQY. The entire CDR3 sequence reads CTCSAGQGMREQYF. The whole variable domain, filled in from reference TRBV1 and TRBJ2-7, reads VTLLEQNPRWRLVPRGQAVNLRCILKNSQYPWMSWYQQDLQKQLQWLFTLRSPGDKEVKSLPGADYLATRVTDTELRLQVANMSQGRTLYCTCSAGQGMREQYFGPGTRLTVL.

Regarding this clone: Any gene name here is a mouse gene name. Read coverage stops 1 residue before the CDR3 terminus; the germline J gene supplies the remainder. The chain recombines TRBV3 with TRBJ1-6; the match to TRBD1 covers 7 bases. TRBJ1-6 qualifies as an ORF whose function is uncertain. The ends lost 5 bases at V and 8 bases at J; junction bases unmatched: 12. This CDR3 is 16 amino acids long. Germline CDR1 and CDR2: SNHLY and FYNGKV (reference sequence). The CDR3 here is CASSHPHRGGDSPLYF. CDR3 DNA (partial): TGTGCCAGCAGCCACCCTCACAGGGGTGGGGATTCGCCCCTCTAC.

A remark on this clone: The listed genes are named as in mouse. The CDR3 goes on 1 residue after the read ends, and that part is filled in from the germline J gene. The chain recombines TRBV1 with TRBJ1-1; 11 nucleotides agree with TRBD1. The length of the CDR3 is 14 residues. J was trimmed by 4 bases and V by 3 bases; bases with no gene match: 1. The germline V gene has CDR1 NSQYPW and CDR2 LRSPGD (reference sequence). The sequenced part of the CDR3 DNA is TGCACCTGCAGTGCCGGGACAGGGGGCACAGAAGTCTTC. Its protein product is CTCSAGTGGTEVF. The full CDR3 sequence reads CTCSAGTGGTEVFF.